This T cell receptor beta chain was documented in a study of T-cell reconstitution after alpha-beta-depleted transplantation in children. J gave up 5 bases and V 5 bases, and 14 bases lay outside the gene matches. This CDR3 comprises 17 residues. The germline V gene encodes CDR1 DFQATT and CDR2 SNEGSKA (reference sequence). This clonotype was seen only a few times. Preparation of the TCRbeta library involved a method that used unique molecular identifiers. TCRdb independently ran MiXCR on the PCR reads; one entry per CDR3 protein. The table lists 100,000 to 120,000 distinct CDR3 sequences, about 6.4% of them singletons, with roughly 24% in the top ten.

This TCR came from a male patient aged 2-9 years who had a stem cell transplant for acute lymphoblastic leukemia, so the T cells may come from the graft donor. This chain joins TRBV20-1 and TRBJ2-3, with 12 bases matching TRBD2. The source material was PBMCs, mostly from graft donor cells, sampled 360 days after TCRalphabeta/CD19-depleted stem cell transplant. This CDR3 reads CSAARRLAGEEEDTQYF. CDR3 sequence (DNA): TGCAGTGCTGCCCGCCGACTAGCGGGAGAAGAGGAAGATACGCAGTATTTT.